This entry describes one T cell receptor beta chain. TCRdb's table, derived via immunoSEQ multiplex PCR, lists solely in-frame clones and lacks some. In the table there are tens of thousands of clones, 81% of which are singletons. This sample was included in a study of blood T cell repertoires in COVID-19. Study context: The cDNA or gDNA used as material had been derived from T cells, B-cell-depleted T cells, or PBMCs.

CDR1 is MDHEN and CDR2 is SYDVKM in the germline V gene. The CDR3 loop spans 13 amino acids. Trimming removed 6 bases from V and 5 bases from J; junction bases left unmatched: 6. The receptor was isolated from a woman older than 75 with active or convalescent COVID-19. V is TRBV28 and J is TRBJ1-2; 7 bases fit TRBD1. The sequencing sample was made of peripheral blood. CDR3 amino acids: CASRPTGDYGYTF. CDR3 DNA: TGTGCCAGCAGACCCACAGGGGATTATGGCTACACCTTC.